At least ten counts were recorded for the clone carrying this T cell receptor (beta chain). TCR beta CDR3 region amplification was performed from RNA transcripts. An initial round of RT-PCR targeting the TCR CDR3 relied on the HTBI primer set. MiXCR, run by TCRdb on the multiplex PCR reads, gives a single entry per CDR3 protein. The sample yields more than 150,000 distinct CDR3 sequences, 17% seen once. These data come from a study of T cells in Graves' hyperthyroidism and ophthalmopathy. This CDR3 is 12 amino acids long. With 10 bases removed from V and 5 bases from J, the gap between germline ends came to 11 bases. Germline V gene sequence: CDR1 SEHNR, CDR2 FQNEAQ (reference sequence).

Sequences were obtained from blood. The genes are TRBV7-9 and TRBJ2-2; D uncertain. This TCR was sampled from a woman aged 50 to 60 with Graves' hyperthyroidism. Here the CDR3 reads CATTGRTGELFF. The CDR3 region has the DNA TGTGCCACCACTGGGCGGACCGGGGAGCTGTTTTTT. The full variable domain, completed using reference TRBV7-9 and TRBJ2-2, is DTGVSQNPRHKITKRGQNVTFRCDPISEHNRLYWYRQTLGQGPEFLTYFQNEAQLEKSRLLSDRFSAERPKGSFSTLEIQRTEQGDSAMYLCATTGRTGELFFGEGSRLTVL.